This entry describes one T cell receptor (beta chain). The source of the sample is a study of T cell changes during pregnancy in multiple sclerosis. Germline V gives CDR1 ENHRY, CDR2 SYGVKD. The CDR3 has 14 residues. Losses at the gene ends were 2 bases for V and 12 bases for J; bases not matched to a gene: 5. Libraries were prepared by immunoSEQ multiplex PCR; TCRdb keeps only in-frame clonotypes and omits some of them. Here the sample spans around 100,000 clones, approximately 90% being singletons. The origin of this receptor is a female donor with multiple sclerosis, enrolled in a pregnancy study. The V and J genes are TRBV10-3 and TRBJ2-1; 12 nucleotides agree with TRBD2. The sample was peripheral blood, taken after pregnancy. The CDR3 reads CAISEGLAGFRQFF. CDR3 coding DNA: TGTGCCATCAGTGAGGGACTAGCGGGGTTCCGGCAGTTCTTC.